The text below deals with one T cell receptor beta chain. No antigen is known for it. This PCR relied on a set of 60 Vbeta primers and 13 Jbeta primers. Sequenced by immunoSEQ multiplex PCR; TCRdb stores in-frame clones only, minus some. The sample consists of 150,000 or so clones, about 75% of them appearing once. This sample is drawn from a study of cytomegalovirus exposure and HLA in healthy donors. Study-wide points: Reportedly, HLA-A and HLA-B alleles of most subjects were accurately predicted from TCR beta. Association of approximately 16,000 TCR beta sequences with HLA alleles was found at 0.05 false discovery rate in a later analysis. About 87% or about 30% of the time was how often most TCR beta V segments were productive, according to an earlier analysis. The listing of fewer than 200 TCR beta chains classed them as cytomegalovirus-associated.

Looked up from germline, CDR1 is SGHRS and CDR2 is YFSETQ. The V and J ends lost 2 bases and 3 bases respectively, with 11 bases between them. This CDR3 has 14 amino acids. This sequence joins TRBV5-1 and TRBJ1-2, with D possibly being TRBD1 (6 bases). Sequences were obtained from PBMCs. This clonotype was sampled from a man between 18 and 35 years old in good health and CMV-seropositive. The DNA for the CDR3 is TGCGCCAGCAGCTTCGGACAGACCGACTATGGCTACACCTTC. This translates into CASSFGQTDYGYTF. Supplemented by reference TRBV5-1 and TRBJ1-2, the full variable domain reads KAGVTQTPRYLIKTRGQQVTLSCSPISGHRSVSWYQQTPGQGLQFLFEYFSETQRNKGNFPGRFSGRQFSNSRSEMNVSTLELGDSALYLCASSFGQTDYGYTFGSGTRLTVV.